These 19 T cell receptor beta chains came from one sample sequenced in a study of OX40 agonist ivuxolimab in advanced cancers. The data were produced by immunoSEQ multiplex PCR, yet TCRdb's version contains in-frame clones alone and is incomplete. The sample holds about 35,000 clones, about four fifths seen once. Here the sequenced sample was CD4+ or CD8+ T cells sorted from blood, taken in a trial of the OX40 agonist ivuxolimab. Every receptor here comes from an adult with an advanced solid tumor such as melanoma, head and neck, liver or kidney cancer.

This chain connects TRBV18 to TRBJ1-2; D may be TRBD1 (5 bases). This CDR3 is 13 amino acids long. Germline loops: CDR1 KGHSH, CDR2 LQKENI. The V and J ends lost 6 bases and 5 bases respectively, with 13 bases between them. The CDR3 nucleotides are TGTGCCAGCTCGCCGACAGACGTATATGGCTACACCTTC. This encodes CASSPTDVYGYTF.

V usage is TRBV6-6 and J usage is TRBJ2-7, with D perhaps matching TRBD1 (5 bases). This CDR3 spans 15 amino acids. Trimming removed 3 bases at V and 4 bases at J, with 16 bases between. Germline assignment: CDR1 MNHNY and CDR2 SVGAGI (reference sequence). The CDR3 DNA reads TGTGCCAGCAGTTATGATGGGGCGCGATTTTACGAGCAGTACTTC. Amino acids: CASSYDGARFYEQYF.

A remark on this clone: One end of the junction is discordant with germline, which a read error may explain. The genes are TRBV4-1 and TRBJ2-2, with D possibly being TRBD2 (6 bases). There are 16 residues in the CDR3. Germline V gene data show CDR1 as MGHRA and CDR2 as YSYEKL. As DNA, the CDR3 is TGCGCCAGCAGCCAACGGCTGACCGCGGACACCGGGGGGCTGTTTTTT. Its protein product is CASSQRLTADTGGLFF.

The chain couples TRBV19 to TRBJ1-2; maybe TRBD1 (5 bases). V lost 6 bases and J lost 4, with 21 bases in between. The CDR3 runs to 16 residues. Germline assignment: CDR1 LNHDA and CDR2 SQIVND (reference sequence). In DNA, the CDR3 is TGTGCCAGTAGCTCCGTTTCGTACCTGGGGGGCTATGGCTACACCTTC. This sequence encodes CASSSVSYLGGYGYTF.

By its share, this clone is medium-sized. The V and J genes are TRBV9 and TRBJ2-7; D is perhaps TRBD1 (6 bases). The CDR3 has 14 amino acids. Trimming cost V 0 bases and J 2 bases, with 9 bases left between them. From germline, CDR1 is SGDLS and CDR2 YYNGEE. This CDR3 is CASSVDEGAYEQYF. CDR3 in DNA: TGTGCCAGCAGCGTAGATGAGGGGGCCTACGAGCAGTACTTC.

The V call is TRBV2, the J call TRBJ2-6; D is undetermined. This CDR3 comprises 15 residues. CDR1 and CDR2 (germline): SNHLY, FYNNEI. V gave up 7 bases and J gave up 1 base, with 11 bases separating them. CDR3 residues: CASNRLGSGANVLTF. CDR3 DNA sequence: TGTGCCAGCAACAGATTGGGTTCTGGGGCCAACGTCCTGACTTTC. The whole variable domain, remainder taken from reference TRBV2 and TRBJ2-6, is EPEVTQTPSHQVTQMGQEVILRCVPISNHLYFYWYRQILGQKVEFLVSFYNNEISEKSEIFDDQFSVERPDGSNFTLKIRSTKLEDSAMYFCASNRLGSGANVLTFGAGSRLTVL.

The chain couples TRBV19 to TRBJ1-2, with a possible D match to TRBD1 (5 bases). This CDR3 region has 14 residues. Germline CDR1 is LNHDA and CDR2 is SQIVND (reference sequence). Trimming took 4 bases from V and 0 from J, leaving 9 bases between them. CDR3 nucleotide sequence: TGTGCCAGTAGTAGACAGAATCCTAACTATGGCTACACCTTC. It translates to CASSRQNPNYGYTF. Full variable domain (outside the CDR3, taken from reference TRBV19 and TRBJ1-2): DGGITQSPKYLFRKEGQNVTLSCEQNLNHDAMYWYRQDPGQGLRLIYYSQIVNDFQKGDIAEGYSVSREKKESFPLTVTSAQKNPTAFYLCASSRQNPNYGYTFGSGTRLTVV.

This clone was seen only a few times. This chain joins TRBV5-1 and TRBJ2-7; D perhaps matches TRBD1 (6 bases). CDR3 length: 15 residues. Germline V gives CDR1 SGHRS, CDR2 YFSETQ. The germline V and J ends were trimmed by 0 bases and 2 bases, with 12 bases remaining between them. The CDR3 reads CASSLAMGQTYEQYF. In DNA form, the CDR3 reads TGCGCCAGCAGCTTGGCAATGGGACAAACCTACGAGCAGTACTTC. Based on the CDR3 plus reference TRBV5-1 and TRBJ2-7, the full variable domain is KAGVTQTPRYLIKTRGQQVTLSCSPISGHRSVSWYQQTPGQGLQFLFEYFSETQRNKGNFPGRFSGRQFSNSRSEMNVSTLELGDSALYLCASSLAMGQTYEQYFGPGTRLTVT.

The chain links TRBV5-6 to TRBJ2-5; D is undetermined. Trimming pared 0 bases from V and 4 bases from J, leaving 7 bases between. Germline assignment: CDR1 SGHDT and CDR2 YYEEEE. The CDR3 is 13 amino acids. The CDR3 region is CASSLGLRETQYF. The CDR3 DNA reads TGTGCCAGCAGCTTGGGGCTGCGAGAGACCCAGTACTTC.

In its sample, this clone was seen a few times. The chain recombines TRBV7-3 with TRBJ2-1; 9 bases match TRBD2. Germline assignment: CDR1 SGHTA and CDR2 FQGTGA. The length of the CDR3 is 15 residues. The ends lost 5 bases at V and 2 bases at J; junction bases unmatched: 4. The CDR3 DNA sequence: TGTGCCAGCAGCCCCAGCGGGGGGACCTACAATGAGCAGTTCTTC. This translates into CASSPSGGTYNEQFF.

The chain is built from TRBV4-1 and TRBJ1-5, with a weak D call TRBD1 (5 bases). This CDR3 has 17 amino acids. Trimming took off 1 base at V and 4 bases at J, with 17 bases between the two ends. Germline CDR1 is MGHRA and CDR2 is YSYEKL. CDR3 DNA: TGCGCCAGCAGCCAAGTTAGCTTTCAGGGAGGGAATCAGCCCCAGCATTTT. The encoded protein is CASSQVSFQGGNQPQHF.

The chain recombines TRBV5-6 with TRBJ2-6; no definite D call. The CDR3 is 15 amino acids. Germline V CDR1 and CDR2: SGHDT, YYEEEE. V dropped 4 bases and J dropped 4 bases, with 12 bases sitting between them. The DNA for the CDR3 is TGTGCCAGCAGCCGAGTGGATACCGGGGCCAACGTCCTGACTTTC. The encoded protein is CASSRVDTGANVLTF.

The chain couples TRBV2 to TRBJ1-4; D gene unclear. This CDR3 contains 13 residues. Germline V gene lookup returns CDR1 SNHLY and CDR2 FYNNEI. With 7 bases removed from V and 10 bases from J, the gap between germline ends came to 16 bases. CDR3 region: CASTPQMMRKLFF. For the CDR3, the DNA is TGTGCCAGCACCCCACAGATGATGAGAAAACTGTTTTTT.

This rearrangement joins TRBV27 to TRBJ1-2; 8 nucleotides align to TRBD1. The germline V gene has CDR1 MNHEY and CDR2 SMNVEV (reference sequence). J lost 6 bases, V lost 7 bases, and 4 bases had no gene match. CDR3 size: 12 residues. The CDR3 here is CASKSTGDGYTF. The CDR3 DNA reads TGTGCCAGCAAGTCGACAGGGGATGGCTACACCTTC.

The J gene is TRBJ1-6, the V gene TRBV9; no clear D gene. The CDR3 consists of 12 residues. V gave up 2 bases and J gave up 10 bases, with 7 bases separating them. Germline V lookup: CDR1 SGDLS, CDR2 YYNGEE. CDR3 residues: CASSVAGSPLHF. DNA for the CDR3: TGTGCCAGCAGCGTTGCTGGATCACCCCTCCACTTT.

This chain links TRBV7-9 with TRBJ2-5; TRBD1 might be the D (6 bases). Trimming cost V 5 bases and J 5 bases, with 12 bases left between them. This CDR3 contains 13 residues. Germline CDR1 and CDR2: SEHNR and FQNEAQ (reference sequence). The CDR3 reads CASSPRGVETQYF. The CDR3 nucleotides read TGTGCCAGCAGCCCCAGGGGAGTCGAGACCCAGTACTTC.

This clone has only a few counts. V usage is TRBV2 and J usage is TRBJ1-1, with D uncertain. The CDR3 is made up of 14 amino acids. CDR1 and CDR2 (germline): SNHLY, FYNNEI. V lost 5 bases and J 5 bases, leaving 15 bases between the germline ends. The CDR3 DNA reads TGTGCCAGCAGTTTTCTAGCGAGGCGAACTGAAGCTTTCTTT. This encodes CASSFLARRTEAFF.

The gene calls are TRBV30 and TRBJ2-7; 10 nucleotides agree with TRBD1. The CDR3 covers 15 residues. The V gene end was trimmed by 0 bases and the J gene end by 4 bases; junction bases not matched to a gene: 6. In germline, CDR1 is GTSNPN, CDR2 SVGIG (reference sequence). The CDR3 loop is CAWSVPRDRGYEQYF. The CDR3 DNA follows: TGTGCCTGGAGTGTCCCACGGGACAGGGGTTACGAGCAGTACTTC.

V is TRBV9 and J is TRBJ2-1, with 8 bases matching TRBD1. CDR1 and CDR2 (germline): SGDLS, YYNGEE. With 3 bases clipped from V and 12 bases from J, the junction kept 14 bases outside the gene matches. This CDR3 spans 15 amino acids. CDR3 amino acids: CASSARQTGAGGQFF. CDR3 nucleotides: TGTGCCAGCAGCGCGAGACAGACAGGGGCAGGTGGGCAGTTCTTC.